These T cell receptor beta chains were read from a single sample in a study of radiotherapy plus CTLA-4 blockade in lung cancer. Sequenced by immunoSEQ multiplex PCR; TCRdb stores in-frame clones only, minus some. Of about 62,000 clones listed, 70% to 80% are singletons. The material sequenced was peripheral blood, taken from a patient treated with radiotherapy plus ipilimumab. The receptors were sampled from a human donor with non-small cell lung cancer who had a complete response to radiotherapy plus ipilimumab. The CDR3 runs from the conserved cysteine through the conserved F or W. Each record gives: V gene, clone size, CDR3 length, J gene, D gene, CDR3 DNA, CDR3 protein. The D gene is left open where the match is weak. The size entry is marked missing in some rows and otherwise reads once, few, many or a size class.

V: TRBV4-3; size: -; length: 13; J: TRBJ1-3; D: -; DNA: TGCGCCAGCAGCCAAGGGACAGAACAGCCCATATATTTT; CDR3: CASSQGTEQPIYF
V: TRBV2; size: -; length: 15; J: TRBJ1-4; D: -; DNA: TGTGCCAGCGGCGGACAGCTTGCAACTAATGAAAAACTGTTTTTT; CDR3: CASGGQLATNEKLFF
V: TRBV18; size: -; length: 15; J: TRBJ2-7; D: -; DNA: TGTGCCAGCTTCACAAGGCAGGGGAGCTCCTACGAGCAGTACTTC; CDR3: CASFTRQGSSYEQYF
V: TRBV6-1; size: -; length: 14; J: TRBJ1-4; D: -; DNA: TGTGCCAGCAGGGAGACAGGCCCTAATGAAAAACTGTTTTTT; CDR3: CASRETGPNEKLFF
V: TRBV10-1; size: -; length: 16; J: TRBJ2-1; D: TRBD2; DNA: TGCGCCAGCAGTGAGTCTAAGCGGGGATCCTACAATGAGCAGTTCTTC; CDR3: CASSESKRGSYNEQFF
V: TRBV18; size: once; length: 13; J: TRBJ2-5; D: -; DNA: TGTGCCAGCTCACCCGGGGAACAAGAGACCCAGTACTTC; CDR3: CASSPGEQETQYF
V: TRBV13; size: -; length: 14; J: TRBJ1-1; D: -; DNA: TGTGCCAGCAGCTTACGGGGAATGAACACTGAAGCTTTCTTT; CDR3: CASSLRGMNTEAFF
V: TRBV21-1; size: -; length: 15; J: TRBJ1-1; D: -; DNA: TGTGCCAGCAGCAAAGACCCGTTTCTAAACACTGAAGCTTTCTTT; CDR3: CASSKDPFLNTEAFF
V: TRBV9; size: -; length: 20; J: TRBJ2-2; D: TRBD2; DNA: TGTGCCAGCAGCCCGGCCGAAAACCGCGGGGGGGCAAAGAGGACCGGGGAGCTGTTTTTT; CDR3: CASSPAENRGGAKRTGELFF
V: TRBV5-4; size: -; length: 14; J: TRBJ1-2; D: TRBD1; DNA: TGTGCCAGCAGCTCCTCGGACAGGGTACATGGCTACACCTTC; CDR3: CASSSSDRVHGYTF
V: TRBV9; size: -; length: 13; J: TRBJ1-2; D: -; DNA: TGTGCCAGCAGCCAAGGGGTGAGCTATGGCTACACCTTC; CDR3: CASSQGVSYGYTF
V: TRBV15; size: -; length: 14; J: TRBJ1-4; D: -; DNA: TGTGCCACCAGCAGAGATATTCGGAATGAAAAACTGTTTTTT; CDR3: CATSRDIRNEKLFF
V: TRBV7-2; size: -; length: 18; J: TRBJ2-7; D: TRBD2; DNA: TGTGCCAGCAGCTCCCCGACTAGCGGGAGTATCAGCACCTACGAGCAGTACTTC; CDR3: CASSSPTSGSISTYEQYF
V: TRBV6-1; size: few; length: 16; J: TRBJ1-3; D: TRBD1; DNA: TGTGCCAGCAGTGAACAGGGGGTTCTTTATAAGAACACCATATATTTT; CDR3: CASSEQGVLYKNTIYF
V: TRBV5-1; size: -; length: 14; J: TRBJ1-4; D: -; DNA: TGCGCCAGCAGCACCGGACAGCTTAATGAAAAACTGTTTTTT; CDR3: CASSTGQLNEKLFF
V: TRBV28; size: -; length: 14; J: TRBJ2-7; D: TRBD1; DNA: TGTGCCAGCAGTCCTGGACAGGGAAGGCACGAGCAGTACTTC; CDR3: CASSPGQGRHEQYF
V: TRBV7-2; size: -; length: 13; J: TRBJ2-7; D: TRBD1; DNA: TGTGCCAGCAGCATTCCCGGGACAGCGCTCCGGTACTTC; CDR3: CASSIPGTALRYF
V: TRBV6-6; size: once; length: 9; J: TRBJ1-1; D: -; DNA: TGTGCCTCTAAGACTGAAGCTTTCTTT; CDR3: CASKTEAFF
V: TRBV4-1; size: -; length: 13; J: TRBJ2-4; D: -; DNA: TGCGCCAGCAGCCAAGATCGTGAGGACATTCAGTACTTC; CDR3: CASSQDREDIQYF
V: TRBV29-1; size: -; length: 15; J: TRBJ2-1; D: TRBD1; DNA: TGCAGCGTATCGCCCGCCCAGGGGGCAGGCAATGAGCAGTTCTTC; CDR3: CSVSPAQGAGNEQFF
V: TRBV7-8; size: -; length: 14; J: TRBJ2-7; D: -; DNA: TGTGCCAGCAGTTACACCCCCAGGGCCCCCGAGCAGTACTTC; CDR3: CASSYTPRAPEQYF
V: TRBV7-9; size: -; length: 15; J: TRBJ2-7; D: TRBD1; DNA: TGTGCCAGCAGCTTGACCGGGACAGGGGGTGACGAGCAGTACTTC; CDR3: CASSLTGTGGDEQYF
V: TRBV6-1; size: -; length: 15; J: TRBJ2-1; D: TRBD1; DNA: TGTGCCAGCAGCCCCGGGACAGGGGATAGGTATGAGCAGTTCTTC; CDR3: CASSPGTGDRYEQFF
V: TRBV7-9; size: -; length: 15; J: TRBJ2-5; D: -; DNA: TGTGCCAGCAGCCCCCCATTAGGAGGAGGGAGAACCCAGTACTTC; CDR3: CASSPPLGGGRTQYF
V: TRBV2; size: once; length: 16; J: TRBJ2-4; D: -; DNA: TGTGCCAGCAGTGTAAGGGGGTTGTCTGGGAAAAACATTCAGTACTTC; CDR3: CASSVRGLSGKNIQYF
V: TRBV2; size: -; length: 16; J: TRBJ1-3; D: -; DNA: TGTGCCAGCAGTGAACCCCCAGGAACCTCTGGAAACACCATATATTTT; CDR3: CASSEPPGTSGNTIYF
V: TRBV9; size: -; length: 13; J: TRBJ1-2; D: -; DNA: TGTGCCAGCAGCGTAGGCGGGGTATGGGGCTACACCTTC; CDR3: CASSVGGVWGYTF
V: TRBV19; size: -; length: 15; J: TRBJ2-7; D: TRBD1; DNA: TGTGCCAGTAGTATAATGAGACAGGGTATTTACGAGCAGTACTTC; CDR3: CASSIMRQGIYEQYF
V: TRBV6-1; size: -; length: 15; J: TRBJ2-2; D: TRBD1; DNA: TGTGCCAGCAGCAGGGGACAGGGATGGACCGGGGAGCTGTTTTTT; CDR3: CASSRGQGWTGELFF
V: TRBV10-2; size: -; length: 13; J: TRBJ1-1; D: TRBD1; DNA: TGCGCCAGCAGGGACAGGTTGAACACTGAAGCTTTCTTT; CDR3: CASRDRLNTEAFF
V: TRBV7-8; size: few; length: 13; J: TRBJ2-7; D: -; DNA: TGTGCCAGCAGCCCGGAGAGGGGGTACGAGCAGTACTTC; CDR3: CASSPERGYEQYF
V: TRBV5-1; size: -; length: 17; J: TRBJ1-1; D: -; DNA: TGCGCCAGCAGCTTGGCCGGTAGAGGGAGCCAGAACACTGAAGCTTTCTTT; CDR3: CASSLAGRGSQNTEAFF
V: TRBV11-2; size: -; length: 16; J: TRBJ2-1; D: TRBD2; DNA: TGTGCCAGCAGCTTAGAGGCTAGCGGCTTTTATAATGAGCAGTTCTTC; CDR3: CASSLEASGFYNEQFF
V: TRBV7-2; size: -; length: 19; J: TRBJ2-1; D: -; DNA: TGTGCCAGCAGCTTAGTCGGCGGCTCCGGGGGATCACCCTACAATGAGCAGTTCTTC; CDR3: CASSLVGGSGGSPYNEQFF
V: TRBV19; size: once; length: 16; J: TRBJ1-1; D: TRBD1; DNA: TGTGCCAGTAGTGGAAGACAGGGGGCGGGGAGGACTGAAGCTTTCTTT; CDR3: CASSGRQGAGRTEAFF
V: TRBV4-3; size: -; length: 15; J: TRBJ2-7; D: TRBD1; DNA: TGCGCCAGCAGCCTCCGGGACAGGGACTCCTACGAGCAGTACTTC; CDR3: CASSLRDRDSYEQYF
V: TRBV6-5; size: -; length: 15; J: TRBJ1-2; D: TRBD1; DNA: TGTGCCAGCCGTACACGGGACAGCGGACCTTATGGCTACACCTTC; CDR3: CASRTRDSGPYGYTF
V: TRBV4-3; size: few; length: 16; J: TRBJ1-1; D: -; DNA: TGCGCCAGCAGCCAAGATCCGGCAGCGAAGAACACTGAAGCTTTCTTT; CDR3: CASSQDPAAKNTEAFF
V: TRBV6-1; size: few; length: 15; J: TRBJ2-5; D: TRBD1; DNA: TGTGCCAGCACCCGGACAGGGAATGGACAAGAGACCCAGTACTTC; CDR3: CASTRTGNGQETQYF
V: TRBV9; size: -; length: 14; J: TRBJ2-1; D: TRBD2; DNA: TGTGCCAGCAGCTCTACTAGCGGGAGTGATGAGCAGTTCTTC; CDR3: CASSSTSGSDEQFF
V: TRBV6-1; size: once; length: 14; J: TRBJ1-6; D: -; DNA: TGTGCCAGCAGGGCCCCGGGGAATAATTCACCCCTCCACTTT; CDR3: CASRAPGNNSPLHF
V: TRBV6-1; size: -; length: 15; J: TRBJ2-6; D: TRBD2; DNA: TGTGCCAGCATCCCGGGAGGGTCTGGGGCCAACGTCCTGACTTTC; CDR3: CASIPGGSGANVLTF
V: TRBV6-5; size: -; length: 13; J: TRBJ1-1; D: -; DNA: TGTGCCAGCAGCTACCCCGGGGACACTGAAGCTTTCTTT; CDR3: CASSYPGDTEAFF
V: TRBV6-6; size: -; length: 13; J: TRBJ2-7; D: TRBD1; DNA: TGTGCCAGCAGTGGACAGGACGGGTACGAGCAGTACTTC; CDR3: CASSGQDGYEQYF
V: TRBV18; size: -; length: 14; J: TRBJ1-5; D: TRBD1; DNA: TGTGCCAGCTCAACCGGGACAGGGAATCAGCCCCAGCATTTT; CDR3: CASSTGTGNQPQHF
V: TRBV9; size: -; length: 18; J: TRBJ1-2; D: -; DNA: TGTGCCAGCAGCGGCGGGGTCCACGAGAAGCCACCTGCCTATGGCTACACCTTC; CDR3: CASSGGVHEKPPAYGYTF
V: TRBV2; size: -; length: 15; J: TRBJ2-4; D: -; DNA: TGTGCCAGCAGTCCCCGAGGCGTGGCCAAAAACATTCAGTACTTC; CDR3: CASSPRGVAKNIQYF
V: TRBV10-2; size: -; length: 14; J: TRBJ2-1; D: -; DNA: TGCGCCAGCAGTAGCGGAAGCTCGAACAATGAGCAGTTCTTC; CDR3: CASSSGSSNNEQFF
V: TRBV20-1; size: few; length: 11; J: TRBJ2-1; D: -; DNA: TGCAAAATGGCAGCGACCAATGAGCAGTTCTTC; CDR3: CKMAATNEQFF
V: TRBV9; size: -; length: 17; J: TRBJ2-2; D: -; DNA: TGTGCCAGCAGCATAAAACGGTGGGGGGCGAACACCGGGGAGCTGTTTTTT; CDR3: CASSIKRWGANTGELFF
V: TRBV5-1; size: -; length: 13; J: TRBJ1-2; D: TRBD1; DNA: TGCGCCAGCAGCTCGGACAGGGTCTTCGGCTACACCTTC; CDR3: CASSSDRVFGYTF
V: TRBV12-5; size: once; length: 16; J: TRBJ2-4; D: -; DNA: TGTGCTAGTGGCACCCCTGAGGGAAACGGGGAAAACATTCAGTACTTC; CDR3: CASGTPEGNGENIQYF
V: TRBV5-8; size: -; length: 16; J: TRBJ2-7; D: -; DNA: TGTGCCAGCAGCTCCCTCGTTCGGGGAGGCAAGGACGAGCAGTACTTC; CDR3: CASSSLVRGGKDEQYF
V: TRBV19; size: -; length: 17; J: TRBJ1-3; D: -; DNA: TGTGCCAGTAGTCTGACTCAAGGCCCAACCTGGGGAAACACCATATATTTT; CDR3: CASSLTQGPTWGNTIYF
V: TRBV11-2; size: -; length: 15; J: TRBJ2-1; D: -; DNA: TGTGCCAGCAGCCCCCGGACAGAACCGGCTAATGAGCAGTTCTTC; CDR3: CASSPRTEPANEQFF
V: TRBV11-3; size: -; length: 13; J: TRBJ2-2; D: -; DNA: TGTGCCAGCAGCTCGACGAGGGCCGGGGAGCTGTTTTTT; CDR3: CASSSTRAGELFF
V: TRBV7-9; size: -; length: 15; J: TRBJ1-3; D: -; DNA: TGTGCCAGCAGCGGATCCGGGTTAATGGGAAACACCATATATTTT; CDR3: CASSGSGLMGNTIYF